The rows below give T cell receptor beta chains drawn from one sample of a study of tumor and adjacent non-tumor tissue in lung cancer. One entry per CDR3 protein results from TCRdb running MiXCR on the multiplex PCR reads. The sample contains 80,000 to 100,000 distinct CDR3 sequences, 80% of which appear only once. Sequenced sample: distant non-tumor lung tissue. These receptors originate from a man aged 60 to 75 with small cell lung cancer. Each CDR3 is given with its conserved first and last residue. D genes are given only for firm matches. The size field is filled for only some rows; it gives once, few, many or a size class.

DNA	CDR3	V	size	J	D
TGTGCCAGCAGCTTAGGGGCAGGGTTGGTCGAGAAGTTCTTC	CASSLGAGLVEKFF	TRBV11-2	once	TRBJ2-1	NA
TGTGCCAGCAGTGTTGGGACAGGGGTAGTAGGCGGGGAGCCGTTTTTT	CASSVGTGVVGGEPFF	TRBV6-1	NA	TRBJ2-2	TRBD1
TGTACCAGCAGCCGAGGACTAGTGGGGACGAATGAGCAGTTCTTC	CTSSRGLVGTNEQFF	TRBV11-2	NA	TRBJ2-1	TRBD2
TGTGCCATCAGTGAGGGAAAGAGCGGAAGCACAGATACGCACTATTTT	CAISEGKSGSTDTHYF	TRBV10-3	NA	TRBJ2-3	NA
TGTGCCATAGTATCCAAAGAACAGGGACGTGAAAAACTGTTTTTT	CAIVSKEQGREKLFF	TRBV11-3	NA	TRBJ1-4	NA
TGTACCAGCAGTGAAATGCGACAGGGGGCCAGCTCACCCCTCCACTTT	CTSSEMRQGASSPLHF	TRBV6-1	NA	TRBJ1-6	TRBD1
TGCGCCAGCAGCTTGCGACTAGCGGGGAGCACAGATACGCAGTATTTT	CASSLRLAGSTDTQYF	TRBV5-1	few	TRBJ2-3	TRBD2
TGTGCTAGCAGTGAACTTGGGGCGGAAGATGCGCAGTATTTT	CASSELGAEDAQYF	TRBV6-1	NA	TRBJ2-3	NA
TGCGGTGCTTGGACTTGCACGGGACATGAGCAGTTCTTC	CGAWTCTGHEQFF	TRBV20-1	NA	TRBJ2-1	NA
TGCAGTGCTAGGCAGAGTGGACTCCAAGGGACGCAGTACTTC	CSARQSGLQGTQYF	TRBV20-1	NA	TRBJ2-5	NA
TGTGCCAGCAGTGAAGCACCTGGGACAGCTACCTACGAGCAGTACTTC	CASSEAPGTATYEQYF	TRBV6-1	NA	TRBJ2-7	TRBD1
TGTGCCAGCAGTCAAGGCCCTCGTAGCGGGAGTGGTAATGAGCAGTTCTTC	CASSQGPRSGSGNEQFF	TRBV4-2	NA	TRBJ2-1	TRBD2
TGCAGTGTTAGAGAGGGACAGGGAAATTACGAGCAGTACTTC	CSVREGQGNYEQYF	TRBV20-1	few	TRBJ2-7	TRBD1
TGTGCCAGCAACTTAGCGGGAGGGGGAGATATGCAGTATTTT	CASNLAGGGDMQYF	TRBV11-3	NA	TRBJ2-3	TRBD2
TGTGCCAGCAGCCCCGGACAGGGACGTGGTATGGACTATGGCTACACATTC	CASSPGQGRGMDYGYTF	TRBV5-5	NA	TRBJ1-2	TRBD1
TGTGCCAGCAGCATGGCACTAGCGGGGGGGTCTGGTGAGCAGATCTTC	CASSMALAGGSGEQIF	TRBV11-2	NA	TRBJ2-1	TRBD2
TGTGCCAGCAGGACAGGGGGCGCAGGATACTATGGCTACACCTTC	CASRTGGAGYYGYTF	TRBV6-6	many	TRBJ1-2	TRBD1
TGTCCCAGCAACTTAGGACAGGGGGCACGATACGAGCAGTACTTC	CPSNLGQGARYEQYF	TRBV11-3	NA	TRBJ2-7	TRBD1
TGTGTCAGCAGTTTAACCTCCTCTGAGTCTGGCTACACCTTC	CVSSLTSSESGYTF	TRBV12-3/TRBV12-4	NA	TRBJ1-2	NA
TGTGCCAGCAGCTTAGTTCAAGAGACCCAGTACTTC	CASSLVQETQYF	TRBV11-2	medium-sized	TRBJ2-5	NA
TGTGCCAGCACCACCAAGAGCTCAGGAACTAATGAAAAACTGTTTTTT	CASTTKSSGTNEKLFF	TRBV6-5	NA	TRBJ1-4	NA
TGTATCAGCAGTTTATGGCAGATCCTTACTAACACCGGGGAGCTGATTTTT	CISSLWQILTNTGELIF	TRBV12-3/TRBV12-4	NA	TRBJ2-2	NA
TGCGCCAGCAGCCCTCGCCTGATAGGAACCTACGAGCAGTACTTC	CASSPRLIGTYEQYF	TRBV4-1	NA	TRBJ2-7	NA
TGCGCCAGCGGTGACTCATGGGGGATTGGCTACACCTTC	CASGDSWGIGYTF	TRBV10-2	NA	TRBJ1-2	NA
TGTGCCAGCCGGACAGGGGGCGACCAGCCCCAGCAATTT	CASRTGGDQPQQF	TRBV6-1	NA	TRBJ1-5	TRBD1
TGCAGAGTCACCTTGACTAGCGGGACAGACAATGAGCAGTTCTTC	CRVTLTSGTDNEQFF	TRBV29-1	NA	TRBJ2-1	TRBD2
TGTGCCAACAGTCCGCGGGGTAGCGGGAGAGCTGGGGCCAACGTCCTGACCTTC	CANSPRGSGRAGANVLTF	TRBV12-3/TRBV12-4	NA	TRBJ2-6	TRBD2